The 2 T cell receptor beta chains below were found in one sample sequenced in a study of CD8 T cells in Susac syndrome. Random hexamers were used to reverse transcribe an amount of roughly 0.5 to 1 ug RNA. TCRdb analysed the immunoSEQ multiplex PCR reads with MiXCR anew, one entry per CDR3 protein. The sample lists just over 150,000 distinct CDR3 sequences, 85% to 95% occurring once. Sequences were obtained from CD4+ T cells from PBMCs. These TCRs come from a human donor with Susac syndrome.

This clonotype was seen more than once but under ten times. V and J are TRBV6-6 and TRBJ2-7; 7 nucleotides align to TRBD1. Germline V gene lookup returns CDR1 MNHNY and CDR2 SVGAGI (reference sequence). V was pared by 4 bases and J by 4 bases, with 4 bases of the junction left unmatched. This CDR3 is built from 13 residues. CDR3 residues: CASSLDRAYEQYF. In nucleotides, the CDR3 is TGTGCCAGCAGTTTAGACAGGGCGTACGAGCAGTACTTC.

V and J are TRBV20-1 and TRBJ1-2; no clear D. Trimming took off 4 bases at V and 4 bases at J, with 13 bases between the two ends. CDR1 and CDR2 (germline): DFQATT, SNEGSKA (reference sequence). The CDR3 has 13 amino acids. The CDR3 sequence is CSATRTEFYGYTF. The CDR3 region has the DNA TGCAGTGCTACCAGAACGGAGTTCTATGGCTACACCTTC.